Listed here is a single T cell receptor beta chain. This clonotype was detected only a few times. Its specific antigen is unknown. Base quality data are lacking; no much larger clone is found one base away. In the germline V gene, CDR1 corresponds to SGHTA and CDR2 to FQGNSA. A distance of 11 bases separates the germline ends of V and J, which lose 5 bases and 1 base respectively. The CDR3 numbers 14 residues from cysteine through phenylalanine. This entry keeps only the CDR3 DNA: 42 bases, framed from base 1. Libraries were prepared through 5' RACE. The sequencer listed for this sample is Illumina HiSeq 2500. A second PCR of about 6 to 12 cycles was run with a J-beta primer mix and a sample-barcoded 5' primer. A unique molecular identifier was introduced onto each TCR beta cDNA molecule by a template-switch 5' adaptor carrying 12 random nucleotides. Each sample yielded at least 2.5 million CDR3-containing paired-end reads. The Mint cDNA synthesis kit, primed by a TRBC-specific oligonucleotide, was used to synthesize first-strand cDNA from all RNA. Following uracil-DNA glycosylase treatment, all cDNA underwent a first 18-cycle PCR with the universal primers M1SS and BC2_uni_R. For the original study's pipeline: For normalization, 1 million high-quality reads, each with a distinct molecular identifier, were randomly selected from each sample. Instead of being binned into consensus sequences, reads with shared molecular identifiers were discarded. MiTCR, run with a Q25 quality threshold and the strictest error-elimination algorithm, handled CDR3 identification, clonotype clustering and error correction. A nonparametric unseen species model using Euler transformation provided a lower-bound estimate of total TCR beta diversity. Using fastp trimming at Q25 and MiXCR clonotype assembly, TCRdb reanalyzed the public sequencing data and kept in-frame beta chains. Every entry covers one CDR3 protein and lists the most common genes and DNA from its rows. TCRdb, not the authors, supplied the V and J calls. In all, the sample holds 1.5 million or so distinct CDR3 sequences, and 42% of those were seen once. The ten largest make up around 4% of the sample.

This entry is derived from a study of blood T cells in healthy people across ages (dated by TCRdb to between 2014 and 2016). Background for the entire study: Template switching captured roughly one uniquely barcoded TCR beta cDNA molecule per two T cells in model experiments. Age-related changes in TCR beta repertoire diversity were measured in the study by deep sequencing normalized with unique cDNA molecular identifiers. The donors were divided into four age groups: young (average around 15 years), middle-aged (around 41), aged (roughly 66) and long-lived (about 90). To avoid experimental bias, donors of different ages were randomly spread across the sequencing lanes. For two donors (one aged 18 to 29 and one aged 80 or older), the study analyzed two additional independent replicas of 1 million unique cDNA reads from the same blood draw. What the study reported, not specific to this receptor: Estimates of total diversity based on one million sequenced T cells were considered lower bounds and underestimates. There was a strong correlation between observed TCR beta diversity and the percentage of naive T cells measured by flow cytometry. Because profiling used bulk unsorted PBMCs, naive and antigen-experienced compartments could not be compared conclusively. Because donor CMV infection status was unknown, age-related changes in expanded clonotypes were potentially confounded. Compared with the aged group, more naive CD4+ T cells, fewer expanded clones and increased TCR diversity were shown by the long-lived group, suggesting age selection. As age increased, observed TCR beta diversity per million T cells dropped in a roughly linear way, and a significant reduction was already evident by age about 40.

Systemically healthy Caucasian individuals from Russia, 35 to 50 in total and aged 6 to 90 years, were included as donors. Approximately 9.3 milliliters of peripheral blood were drawn from each donor into EDTA-treated Vacutainer tubes. Ficoll-Paque density-gradient centrifugation was used to isolate PBMCs, with at least 6 million obtained per sample. Total RNA was extracted from PBMCs with Trizol reagent, with at least 5 micrograms obtained per sample. The percentages of naive CD45RAhigh/CD27high T cells were determined by flow cytometry on a PBMC aliquot from every donor. The receptor was isolated from a woman between 18 and 30 years old in good health. What was sequenced was blood. This chain is built from TRBV7-2 and TRBJ2-5; no D gene can be assigned with confidence. Read as DNA, the sequence is TGTGCCAGCAGCGTAAATACTCTCCAAGAGACCCAGTACTTC. It is translated as CASSVNTLQETQYF.